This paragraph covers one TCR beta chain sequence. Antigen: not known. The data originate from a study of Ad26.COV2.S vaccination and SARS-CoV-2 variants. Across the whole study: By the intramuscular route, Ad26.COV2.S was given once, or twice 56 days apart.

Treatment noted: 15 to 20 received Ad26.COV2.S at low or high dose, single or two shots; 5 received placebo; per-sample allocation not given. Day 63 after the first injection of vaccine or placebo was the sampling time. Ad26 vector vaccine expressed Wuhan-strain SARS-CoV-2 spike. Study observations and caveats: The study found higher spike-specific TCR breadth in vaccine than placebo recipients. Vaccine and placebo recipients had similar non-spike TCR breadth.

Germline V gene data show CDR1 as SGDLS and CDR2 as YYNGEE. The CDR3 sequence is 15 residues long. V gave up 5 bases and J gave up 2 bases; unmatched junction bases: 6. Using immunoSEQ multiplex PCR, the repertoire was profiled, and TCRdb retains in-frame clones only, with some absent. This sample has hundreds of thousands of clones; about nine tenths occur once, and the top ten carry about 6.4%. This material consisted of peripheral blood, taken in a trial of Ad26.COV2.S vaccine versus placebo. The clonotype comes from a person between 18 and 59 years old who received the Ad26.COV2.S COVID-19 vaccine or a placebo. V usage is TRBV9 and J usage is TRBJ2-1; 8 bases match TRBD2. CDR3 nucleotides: TGTGCCAGCAGTGTTCAGCGGGAGCCCTACAATGAGCAGTTCTTC. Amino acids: CASSVQREPYNEQFF.